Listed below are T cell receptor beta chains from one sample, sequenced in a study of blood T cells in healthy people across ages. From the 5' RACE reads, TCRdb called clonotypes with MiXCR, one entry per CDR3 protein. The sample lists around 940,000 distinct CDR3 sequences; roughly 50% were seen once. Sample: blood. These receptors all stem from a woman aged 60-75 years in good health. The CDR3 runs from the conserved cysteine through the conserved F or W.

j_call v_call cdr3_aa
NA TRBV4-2 CASSQGTGDSHEQYF
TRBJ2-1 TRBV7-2 CASSLRVLAGSPINEQFF
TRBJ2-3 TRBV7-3 CASSLGGATDTQYF
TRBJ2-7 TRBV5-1 CASSDDPGQHYEQYF
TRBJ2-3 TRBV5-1 CASSVGLNTDTQYF
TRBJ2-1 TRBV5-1 CASSFDLARSYNEQFF
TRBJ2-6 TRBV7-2 CASSSRLNRGPGANVLTF
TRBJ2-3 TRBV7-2 CASSLTGQDTDTQYF
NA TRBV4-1 CASSHDPLGYEQYF
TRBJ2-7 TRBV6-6 CASTRTSSYEQYF
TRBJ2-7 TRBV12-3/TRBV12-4 CANADRGASSYEQYF
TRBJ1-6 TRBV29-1 CSSGPSGDSPLHF
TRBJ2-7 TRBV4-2 CASSPDRDGEQYF
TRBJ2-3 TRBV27 CASSSADRGHADTQYF
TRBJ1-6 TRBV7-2 CASSLSSYNSPLHF
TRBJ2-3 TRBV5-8 CASSLEPKTDTQYF
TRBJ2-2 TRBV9 CASSPRLAGGSNTGELFF
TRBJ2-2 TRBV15 CATKLAQGDGELFF
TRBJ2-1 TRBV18 CASSPPGVALNEQFF
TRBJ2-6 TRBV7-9 CASSSRETGANVLTF
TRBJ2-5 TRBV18 CTSSPQGVRETQYF
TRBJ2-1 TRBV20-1 CSAPTSGVSNEQFF
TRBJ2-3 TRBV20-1 CSAISKTISTDTQYF
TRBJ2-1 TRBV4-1 CASSLAVAGAREQFF
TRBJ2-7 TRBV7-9 CASSPTSGSISEQYF
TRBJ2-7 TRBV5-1 CASSLGEQAYEQYF
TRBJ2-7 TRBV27 CASTSRERYEQYF
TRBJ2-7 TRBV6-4 CASSESAGSSYEQYF